This TCR beta chain was captured by sequencing in a study of OX40 agonist ivuxolimab in advanced cancers. Profiling relied on immunoSEQ multiplex PCR, and the TCRdb table lists in-frame clones only, not all of them. The sample records about 64,000 clones, around four fifths being singletons. CDR1 is SGHDT and CDR2 is YYEEEE in the germline V gene. V was clipped by 0 bases and J by 13 bases, with 10 bases between them. CDR3 size: 11 residues. This clonotype was obtained from an adult with an advanced solid tumor such as melanoma, head and neck, liver or kidney cancer. The specimen was CD4+ or CD8+ T cells sorted from blood, collected in a trial of the OX40 agonist ivuxolimab. This chain links TRBV5-6 with TRBJ2-5; D unclear. The CDR3 sequence is CASSLDTTVYF. For the CDR3, the DNA is TGTGCCAGCAGCTTGGACACAACGGTGTACTTC.